This T cell receptor (beta chain) was observed in a study of response to subunit inactivated influenza vaccine. Study results and limitations: Each seasonal flu vaccination may recruit only limited new T cells, authors suggested.

The CDR3 spans 15 residues. The ends were cut back, 1 base at V and 3 bases at J, with 10 bases in the middle. CDR1 is LGHDT and CDR2 is YNNKEL in the germline V gene (reference sequence). Using its own MiXCR run on the RT-PCR reads, TCRdb lists one record per CDR3 protein. This table holds around 500,000 distinct CDR3 sequences, roughly 9.8% found once. Points on this clonotype: Its target is unknown.

This material consisted of PBMCs from blood, taken roughly 45 days after vaccination. The gene calls are TRBV3-1 and TRBJ2-1; D possibly matches TRBD1 or TRBD2 (6 bases each). This TCR was sampled from a man in his fifties or sixties who received an inactivated influenza vaccine. The CDR3 DNA reads as TGTGCCAGCAGCCAAGCGGGGGCGGGCTACAATGAGCAGTTCTTC. This gives the protein CASSQAGAGYNEQFF.